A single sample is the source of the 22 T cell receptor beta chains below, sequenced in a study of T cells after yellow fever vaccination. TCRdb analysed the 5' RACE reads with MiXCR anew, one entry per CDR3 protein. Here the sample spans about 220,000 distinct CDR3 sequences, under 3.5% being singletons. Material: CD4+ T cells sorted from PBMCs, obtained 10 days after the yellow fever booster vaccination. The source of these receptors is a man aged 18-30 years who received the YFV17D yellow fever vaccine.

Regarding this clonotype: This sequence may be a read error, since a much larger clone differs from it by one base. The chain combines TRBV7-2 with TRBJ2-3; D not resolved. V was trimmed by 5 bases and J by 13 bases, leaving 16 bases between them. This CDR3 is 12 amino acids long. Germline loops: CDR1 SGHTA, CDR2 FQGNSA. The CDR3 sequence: CASSLVGGKEYF. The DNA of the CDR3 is TGTGCCAGCAGCCTGGTCGGCGGTAAAGAGTATTTT.

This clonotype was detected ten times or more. The chain's CDR3 is CASSGGEEDEQYV. The CDR3 region has the DNA TGTGCCAGCAGTGGGGGGGAAGAAGACGAGCAGTACGTC. The chain links TRBV6-2 or TRBV6-3 to TRBJ2-7; 7 bases align to TRBD2. The germline gives CDR1 MNHEY, CDR2 SVGEGT. V shed 5 bases and J 5 bases; nucleotides not matched to a gene: 6. The CDR3 has 13 residues.

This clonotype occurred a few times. The CDR3 sequence: CASSSRGVADFWAKNIQYF. CDR3 nucleotide sequence: TGTGCCAGCAGCTCCAGAGGGGTGGCAGACTTCTGGGCCAAAAACATTCAGTACTTC. The rearrangement uses TRBV7-9 and TRBJ2-4; D is tentatively TRBD1 or TRBD2 (5 bases each). Germline CDR1 is SEHNR and CDR2 is FQNEAQ (reference sequence). With 4 bases removed from V and 1 base from J, the gap between germline ends came to 23 bases. The CDR3 consists of 19 residues.

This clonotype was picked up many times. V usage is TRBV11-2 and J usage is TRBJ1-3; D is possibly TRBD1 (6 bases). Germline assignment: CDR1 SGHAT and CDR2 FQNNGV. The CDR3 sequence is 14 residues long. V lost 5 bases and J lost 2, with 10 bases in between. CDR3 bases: TGTGCCAGCAGCCCAGGGGCACCTGGAAACACCATATATTTT. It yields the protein CASSPGAPGNTIYF.

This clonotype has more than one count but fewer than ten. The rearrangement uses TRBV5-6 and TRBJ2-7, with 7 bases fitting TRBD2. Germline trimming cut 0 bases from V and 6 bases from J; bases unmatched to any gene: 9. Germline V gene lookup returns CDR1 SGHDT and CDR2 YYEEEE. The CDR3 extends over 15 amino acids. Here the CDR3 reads CASSLALREGGEQYF. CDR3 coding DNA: TGTGCCAGCAGCTTGGCCTTGAGGGAGGGAGGCGAGCAGTACTTC.

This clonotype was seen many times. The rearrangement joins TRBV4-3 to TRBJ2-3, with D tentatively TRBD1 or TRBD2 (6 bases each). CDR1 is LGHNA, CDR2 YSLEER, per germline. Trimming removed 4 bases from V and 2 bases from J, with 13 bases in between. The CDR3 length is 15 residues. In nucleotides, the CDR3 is TGCGCCAGCAGCCGGAGGAGGGGGGACACAGATACGCAGTATTTT. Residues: CASSRRRGDTDTQYF.

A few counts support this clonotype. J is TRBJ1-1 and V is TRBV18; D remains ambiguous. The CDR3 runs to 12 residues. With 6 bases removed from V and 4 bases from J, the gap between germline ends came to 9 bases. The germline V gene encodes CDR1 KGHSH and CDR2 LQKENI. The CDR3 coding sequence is TGTGCCAGCTCGTGGATGGGCACTGAAGCTTTCTTT. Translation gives CASSWMGTEAFF.

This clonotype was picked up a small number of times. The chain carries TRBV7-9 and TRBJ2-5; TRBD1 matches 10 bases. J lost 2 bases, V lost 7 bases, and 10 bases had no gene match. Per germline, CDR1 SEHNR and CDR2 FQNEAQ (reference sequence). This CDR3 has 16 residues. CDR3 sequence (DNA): TGTGCCAGCACTTTTAGGCGGGACAGGGGACAAGAGACCCAGTACTTC. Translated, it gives CASTFRRDRGQETQYF.

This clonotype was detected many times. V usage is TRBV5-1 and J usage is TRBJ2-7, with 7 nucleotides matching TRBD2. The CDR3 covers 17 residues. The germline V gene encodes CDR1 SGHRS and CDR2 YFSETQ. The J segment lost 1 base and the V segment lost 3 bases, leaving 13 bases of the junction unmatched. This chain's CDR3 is CASSSLPKASGSYEQYF. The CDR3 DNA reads TGCGCCAGCAGCTCCCTCCCCAAGGCTAGCGGTTCCTACGAGCAGTACTTC. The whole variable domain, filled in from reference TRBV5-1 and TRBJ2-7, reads KAGVTQTPRYLIKTRGQQVTLSCSPISGHRSVSWYQQTPGQGLQFLFEYFSETQRNKGNFPGRFSGRQFSNSRSEMNVSTLELGDSALYLCASSSLPKASGSYEQYFGPGTRLTVT.

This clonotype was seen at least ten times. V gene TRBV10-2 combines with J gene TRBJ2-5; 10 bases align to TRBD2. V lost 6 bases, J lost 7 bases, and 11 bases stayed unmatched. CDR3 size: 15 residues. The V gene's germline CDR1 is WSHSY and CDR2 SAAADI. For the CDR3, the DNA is TGCGCCAGCAGACTTAGCGGGGGGAAGGACGGGACCCAGTACTTC. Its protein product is CASRLSGGKDGTQYF.

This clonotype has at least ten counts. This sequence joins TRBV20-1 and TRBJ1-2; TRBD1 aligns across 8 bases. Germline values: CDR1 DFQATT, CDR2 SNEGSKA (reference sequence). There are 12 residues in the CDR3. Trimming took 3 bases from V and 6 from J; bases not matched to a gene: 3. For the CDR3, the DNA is TGCAGTGCTAGCCGACAGGGGAATGGCTACACCTTC. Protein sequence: CSASRQGNGYTF.

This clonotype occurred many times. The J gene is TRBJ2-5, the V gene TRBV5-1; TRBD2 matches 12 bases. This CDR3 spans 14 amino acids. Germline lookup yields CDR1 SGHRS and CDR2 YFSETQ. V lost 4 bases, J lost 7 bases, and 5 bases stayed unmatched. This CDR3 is CASSPSGGEGTQYF. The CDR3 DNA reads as TGCGCCAGCAGCCCTAGCGGGGGGGAAGGGACCCAGTACTTC.

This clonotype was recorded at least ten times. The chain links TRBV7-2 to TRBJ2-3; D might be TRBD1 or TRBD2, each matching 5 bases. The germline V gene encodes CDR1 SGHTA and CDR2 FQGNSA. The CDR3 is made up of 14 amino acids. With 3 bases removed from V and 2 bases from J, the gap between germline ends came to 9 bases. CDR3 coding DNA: TGTGCCAGCAGCTTGGGACCCCTCACAGATACGCAGTATTTT. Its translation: CASSLGPLTDTQYF.

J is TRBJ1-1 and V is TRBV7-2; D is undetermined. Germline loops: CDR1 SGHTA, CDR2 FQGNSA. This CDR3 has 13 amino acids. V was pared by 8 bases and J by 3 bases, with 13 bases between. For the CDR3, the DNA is TGTGCCAGCTCTGAAGTTAGGGACACTGAAGCTTTCTTT. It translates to CASSEVRDTEAFF.

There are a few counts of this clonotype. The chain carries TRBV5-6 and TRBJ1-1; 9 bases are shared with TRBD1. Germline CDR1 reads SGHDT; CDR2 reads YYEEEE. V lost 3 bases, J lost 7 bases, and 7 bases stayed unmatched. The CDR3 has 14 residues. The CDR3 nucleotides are TGTGCCAGCAGCTACGGGACAGGGAATGGTGAAGCTTTCTTT. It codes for CASSYGTGNGEAFF.

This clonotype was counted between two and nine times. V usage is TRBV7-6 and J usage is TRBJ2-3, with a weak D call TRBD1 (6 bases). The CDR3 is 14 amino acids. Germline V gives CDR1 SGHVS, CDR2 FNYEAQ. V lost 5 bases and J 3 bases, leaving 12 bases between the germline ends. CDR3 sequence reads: CASSPTQGTDTQYF. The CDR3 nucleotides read TGTGCCAGCAGCCCGACTCAGGGGACAGATACGCAGTATTTT.

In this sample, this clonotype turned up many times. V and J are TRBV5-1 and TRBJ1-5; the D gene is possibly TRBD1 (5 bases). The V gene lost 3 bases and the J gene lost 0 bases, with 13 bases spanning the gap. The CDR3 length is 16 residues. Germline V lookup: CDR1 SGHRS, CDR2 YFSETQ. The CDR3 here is CASSSQGVGSNQPQHF. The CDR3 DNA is TGCGCCAGCAGCTCCCAGGGAGTGGGTAGCAATCAGCCCCAGCATTTT.

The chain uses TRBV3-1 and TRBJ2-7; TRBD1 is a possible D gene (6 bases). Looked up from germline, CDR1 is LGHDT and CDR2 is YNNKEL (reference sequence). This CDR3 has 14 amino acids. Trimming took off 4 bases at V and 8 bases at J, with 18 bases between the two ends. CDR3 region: CASSPQARGTKQYF. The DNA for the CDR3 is TGTGCCAGCAGCCCACAGGCCCGAGGGACAAAGCAGTACTTC.

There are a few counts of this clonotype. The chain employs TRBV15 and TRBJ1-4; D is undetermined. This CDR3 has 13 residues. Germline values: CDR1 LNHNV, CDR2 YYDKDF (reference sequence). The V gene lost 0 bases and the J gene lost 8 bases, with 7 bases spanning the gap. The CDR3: CATSRDLREKLFF. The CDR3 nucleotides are TGTGCCACCAGCAGAGACCTACGGGAAAAACTGTTTTTT.

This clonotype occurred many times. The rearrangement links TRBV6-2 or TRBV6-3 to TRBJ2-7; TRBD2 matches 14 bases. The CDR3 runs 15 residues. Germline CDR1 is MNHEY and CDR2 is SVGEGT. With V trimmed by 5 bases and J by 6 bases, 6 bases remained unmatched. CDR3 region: CASSPGLAGVGEQYV. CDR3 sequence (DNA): TGTGCCAGCAGTCCGGGACTAGCGGGGGTAGGCGAGCAGTACGTC.

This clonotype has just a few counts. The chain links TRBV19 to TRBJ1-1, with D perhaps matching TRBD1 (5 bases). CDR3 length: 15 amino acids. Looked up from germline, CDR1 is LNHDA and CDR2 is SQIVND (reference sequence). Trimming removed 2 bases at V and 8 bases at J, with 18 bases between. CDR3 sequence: CASSIFRGGKSEAFF. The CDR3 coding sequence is TGTGCCAGTAGTATATTTAGGGGAGGCAAATCCGAAGCTTTCTTT.

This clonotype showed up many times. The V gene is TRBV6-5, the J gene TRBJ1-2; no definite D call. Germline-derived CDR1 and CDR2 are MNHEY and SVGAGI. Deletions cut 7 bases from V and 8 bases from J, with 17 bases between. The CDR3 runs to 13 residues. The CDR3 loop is CASMRDPAGGYTF. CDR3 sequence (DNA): TGTGCCAGCATGCGAGACCCCGCTGGGGGCTACACCTTC.